This entry describes one TCR beta chain. Its antigen is not identified. The sample originates from a study of chemoradiotherapy in HPV16-positive cancers. Overall study: A couple of HPV16-positive patients' cells yielded candidate HPV-specific clones and common motifs.

Assay used: immunoSEQ multiplex PCR; TCRdb lists only in-frame clones, some missing. The data hold about 7,900 clones, with approximately 80% observed a single time. Over chemoradiotherapy, repertoires were sampled more than once. Findings of the study overall: Better recurrence-free survival went with HPV-responsive T-cell expansion in HPV16-positive patients. Non-HPV-specific T cells did not expand in tumors during treatment, whereas candidate HPV-specific clones and E7-related motifs did.

Germline V gene data show CDR1 as ENHRY and CDR2 as SYGVKD. Trimming cost V 5 bases and J 3 bases; bases outside gene matches: 5. The CDR3 extends over 14 amino acids. V is TRBV10-3 and J is TRBJ2-7; 9 bases agree with TRBD2. The clonotype originates from a human donor with HPV-associated anogenital cancer. This specimen was acquired from a patient who underwent chemoradiotherapy. The CDR3 DNA reads TGTGCCATCAGTCACCCGACTAGCGGCTACGAGCAGTACTTC. It is translated as CAISHPTSGYEQYF.